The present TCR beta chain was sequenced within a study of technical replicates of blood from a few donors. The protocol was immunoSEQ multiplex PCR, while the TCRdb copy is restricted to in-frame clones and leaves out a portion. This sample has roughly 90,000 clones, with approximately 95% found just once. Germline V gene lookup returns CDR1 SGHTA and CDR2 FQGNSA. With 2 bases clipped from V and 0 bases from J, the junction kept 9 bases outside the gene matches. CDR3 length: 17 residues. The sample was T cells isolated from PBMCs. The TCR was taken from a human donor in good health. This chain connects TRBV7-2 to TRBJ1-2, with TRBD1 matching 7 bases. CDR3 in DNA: TGTGCCAGCAGCTTACGTTTGGGGGACAGACCTAACTATGGCTACACCTTC. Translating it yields CASSLRLGDRPNYGYTF. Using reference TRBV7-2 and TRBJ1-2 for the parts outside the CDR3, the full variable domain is GAGVSQSPSNKVTEKGKDVELRCDPISGHTALYWYRQSLGQGLEFLIYFQGNSAPDKSGLPSDRFSAERTGGSVSTLTIQRTQQEDSAVYLCASSLRLGDRPNYGYTFGSGTRLTVV.